Presented here are 9 T cell receptor beta chains from one specimen sequenced in a study of human T cells and chemical hapten exposure. Each CDR3 protein is one row after TCRdb ran MiXCR on the RACE reads. The data show under 300,000 distinct CDR3 sequences, approximately 8.4% seen once. Stated time point: pre-sensitization, week 0. As for treatment: therapeutic diphenylcyclopropenone sensitization with weekly scalp DPC. Here the sequenced sample was whole blood, taken in connection with sensitization to the hapten diphenylcyclopropenone (DPC). The receptors here all came from a woman in her thirties or forties with alopecia areata. Some clones in this sample may be carry-over from other donors' samples.

The rearrangement links TRBV12-3 or TRBV12-4 to TRBJ2-5; weak D call: TRBD2 (6 bases). The CDR3 has 13 amino acids. The V and J ends lost 6 bases and 4 bases respectively, with 12 bases between them. CDR3 amino acids: CASRLTRRETQYF. DNA for the CDR3: TGTGCCAGCAGGTTGACTAGACGAGAGACCCAGTACTTC.

This clonotype came up a few times. This rearrangement joins TRBV15 to TRBJ2-5; tentative D call: TRBD2 (6 bases). The CDR3 runs to 14 residues. Germline loops: CDR1 LNHNV, CDR2 YYDKDF (reference sequence). V was pared by 1 base and J by 2 bases, with 8 bases between. The CDR3 DNA reads TGTGCCACCAGCAGAGGTAGCGGACAAGAGACCCAGTACTTC. Translation gives CATSRGSGQETQYF.

This clonotype was detected many times. The rearrangement uses TRBV28 and TRBJ2-2; 13 bases match TRBD2. Germline V gives CDR1 MDHEN, CDR2 SYDVKM. The ends lost 7 bases at V and 5 bases at J; junction bases unmatched: 4. This CDR3 comprises 15 residues. The CDR3 DNA reads as TGTGCCAGCACCCTGGGACTAGCGGGGACCGGGGAGCTGTTTTTT. Translating it yields CASTLGLAGTGELFF.

The table lists this clonotype with a few counts. This chain uses TRBV12-3 or TRBV12-4 with TRBJ2-1, with D tentatively TRBD2 (6 bases). Trimming took 5 bases from V and 5 from J, leaving 19 bases between them. The CDR3 runs 16 residues. CDR3 bases: TGTGCCAGCAGTCTACGCGGGAACAGGCGGGACAATGAGCAGTTCTTC. Residues: CASSLRGNRRDNEQFF.

V gene TRBV5-5 combines with J gene TRBJ1-5; possible D gene TRBD1, 5 bases. This CDR3 is 14 amino acids long. The V end lost 7 bases, the J end lost 2 bases, and 13 bases lay between the germline ends. From germline, CDR1 is SGHKS and CDR2 YYEKEE (reference sequence). CDR3 in DNA: TGTGCCAGCGCCTCAGGGATACGCAATCAGCCCCAGCATTTT. Residues: CASASGIRNQPQHF.

This clonotype turned up a few times. The V and J genes are TRBV12-3 or TRBV12-4 and TRBJ2-3; D is possibly TRBD2 (6 bases). The CDR3 runs to 15 residues. The V end lost 4 bases, the J end lost 2 bases, and 13 bases lay between the germline ends. CDR3 nucleotides: TGTGCCAGCAGTTCGAGACTAGGGGACACAGATACGCAGTATTTT. It yields the protein CASSSRLGDTDTQYF.

This clonotype turned up a few times. The chain is built from TRBV4-2 and TRBJ2-3; 7 bases are a match to TRBD2. Unmatched junction bases numbered 1, after V lost 0 bases and J lost 1 base. CDR1 and CDR2 from the germline V gene are LGHNA and YNFKEQ. The CDR3 runs 15 residues. This chain's CDR3 is CASSQEAGRTDTQYF. In nucleotides, the CDR3 is TGTGCCAGCAGCCAAGAAGCGGGGCGCACAGATACGCAGTATTTT.

This clonotype was found a few times. This sequence joins TRBV15 and TRBJ2-1; 10 bases are a match to TRBD2. Germline V gene data show CDR1 as LNHNV and CDR2 as YYDKDF (reference sequence). V lost 0 bases, J lost 4 bases, and 12 bases stayed unmatched. This CDR3 spans 19 amino acids. The CDR3 nucleotides are TGTGCCACCAGCAGAGATCCCCCCGGACTAGCGGATAAATACAATGAGCAGTTCTTC. Amino acids: CATSRDPPGLADKYNEQFF.

The chain uses TRBV27 and TRBJ2-7; 9 bases fit TRBD2. Trimming at V came to 5 bases and at J to 2 bases, leaving 7 bases not matched to a gene. The V gene's germline CDR1 is MNHEY and CDR2 SMNVEV (reference sequence). This CDR3 has 15 amino acids. As DNA, the CDR3 is TGTGCCAGCAGTAGCCCGACTAGCGGAGCCTACGAGCAGTACTTC. This encodes CASSSPTSGAYEQYF.